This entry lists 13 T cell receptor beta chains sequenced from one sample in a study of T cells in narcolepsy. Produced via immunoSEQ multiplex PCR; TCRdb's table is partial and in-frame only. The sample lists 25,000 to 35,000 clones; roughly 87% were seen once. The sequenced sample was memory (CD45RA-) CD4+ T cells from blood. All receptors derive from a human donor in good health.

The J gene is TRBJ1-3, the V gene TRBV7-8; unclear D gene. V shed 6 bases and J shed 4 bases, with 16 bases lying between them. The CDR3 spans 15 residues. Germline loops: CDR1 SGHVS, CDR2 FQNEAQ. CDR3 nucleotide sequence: TGTGCCAGCAGACCCGGGAGGGAGGGAGGAAACACCATATATTTT. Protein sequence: CASRPGREGGNTIYF.

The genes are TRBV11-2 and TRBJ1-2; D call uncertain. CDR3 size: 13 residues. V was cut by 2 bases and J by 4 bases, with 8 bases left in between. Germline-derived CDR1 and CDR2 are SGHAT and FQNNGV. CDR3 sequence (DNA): TGTGCCAGCAGCTTATCTTTTGGCTATGGCTACACCTTC. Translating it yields CASSLSFGYGYTF.

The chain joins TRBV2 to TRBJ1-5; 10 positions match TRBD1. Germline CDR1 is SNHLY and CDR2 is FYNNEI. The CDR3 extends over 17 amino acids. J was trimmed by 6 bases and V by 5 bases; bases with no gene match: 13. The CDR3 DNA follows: TGTGCCAGCAGTACCCTCAACGCGGGACAGGGGAGTCAGCCCCAGCATTTT. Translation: CASSTLNAGQGSQPQHF.

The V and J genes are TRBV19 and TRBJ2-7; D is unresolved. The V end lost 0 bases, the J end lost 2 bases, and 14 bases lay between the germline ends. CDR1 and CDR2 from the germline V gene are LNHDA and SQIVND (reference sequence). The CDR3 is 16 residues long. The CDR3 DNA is TGTGCCAGTAGTATAGAACCCGGACCCGGCCCCTACGAGCAGTACTTC. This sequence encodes CASSIEPGPGPYEQYF.

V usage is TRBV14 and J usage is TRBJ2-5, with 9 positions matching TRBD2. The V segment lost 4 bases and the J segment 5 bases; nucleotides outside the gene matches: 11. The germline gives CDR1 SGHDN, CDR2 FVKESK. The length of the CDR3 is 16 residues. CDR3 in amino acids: CASSPGVAGVSETQYF. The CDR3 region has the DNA TGTGCCAGCAGCCCCGGGGTAGCGGGGGTATCGGAGACCCAGTACTTC.

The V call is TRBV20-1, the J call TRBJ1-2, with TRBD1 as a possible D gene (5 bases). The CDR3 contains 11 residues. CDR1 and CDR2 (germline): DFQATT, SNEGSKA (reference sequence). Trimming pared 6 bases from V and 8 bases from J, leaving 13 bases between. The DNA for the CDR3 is TGCAGTGCACCGGGACTTCGAGGCTACACCTTC. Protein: CSAPGLRGYTF.

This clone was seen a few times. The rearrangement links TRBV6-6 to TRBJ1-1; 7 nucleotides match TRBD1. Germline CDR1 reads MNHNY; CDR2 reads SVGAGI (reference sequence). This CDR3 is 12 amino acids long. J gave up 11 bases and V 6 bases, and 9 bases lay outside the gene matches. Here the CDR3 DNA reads TGTGCCAGCAGGGTCACAGGGGCGGCTGCTTTCTTT. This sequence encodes CASRVTGAAAFF.

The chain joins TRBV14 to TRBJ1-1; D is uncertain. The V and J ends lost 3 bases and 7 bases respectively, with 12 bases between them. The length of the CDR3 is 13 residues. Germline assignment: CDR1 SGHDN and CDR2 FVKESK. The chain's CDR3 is CASSQAAVGEAFF. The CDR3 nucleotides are TGTGCCAGCAGCCAGGCGGCGGTGGGTGAAGCTTTCTTT.

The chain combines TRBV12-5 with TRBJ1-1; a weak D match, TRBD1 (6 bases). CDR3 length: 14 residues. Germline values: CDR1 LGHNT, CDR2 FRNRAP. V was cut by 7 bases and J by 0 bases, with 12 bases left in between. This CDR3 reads CASDKTGMNTEAFF. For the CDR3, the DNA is TGTGCTAGTGATAAAACAGGGATGAACACTGAAGCTTTCTTT.

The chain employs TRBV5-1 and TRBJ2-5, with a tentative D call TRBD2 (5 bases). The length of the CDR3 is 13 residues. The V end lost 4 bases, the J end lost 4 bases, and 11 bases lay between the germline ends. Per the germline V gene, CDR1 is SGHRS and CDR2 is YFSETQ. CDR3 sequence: CASSSGIGETQYF. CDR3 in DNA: TGCGCCAGCAGCAGCGGAATAGGAGAGACCCAGTACTTC.

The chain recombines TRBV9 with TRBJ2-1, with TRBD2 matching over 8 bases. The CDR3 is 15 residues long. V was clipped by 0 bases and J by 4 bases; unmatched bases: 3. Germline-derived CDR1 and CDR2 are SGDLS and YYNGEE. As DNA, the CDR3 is TGTGCCAGCAGCGTAGGTAGCGGGGCATACAATGAGCAGTTCTTC. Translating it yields CASSVGSGAYNEQFF.

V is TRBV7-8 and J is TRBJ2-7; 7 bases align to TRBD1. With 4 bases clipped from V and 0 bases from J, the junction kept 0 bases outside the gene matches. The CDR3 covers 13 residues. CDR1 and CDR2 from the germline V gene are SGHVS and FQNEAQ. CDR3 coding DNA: TGTGCCAGCAGCTACAGGGGCTCCTACGAGCAGTACGTC. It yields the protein CASSYRGSYEQYV.

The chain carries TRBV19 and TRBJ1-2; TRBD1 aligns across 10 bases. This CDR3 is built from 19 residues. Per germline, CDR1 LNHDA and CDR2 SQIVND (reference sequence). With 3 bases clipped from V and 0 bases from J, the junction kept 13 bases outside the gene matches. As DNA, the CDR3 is TGTGCCAGTAGTATCGTCGACAGGGGGCAAGGGAGTACTAACTATGGCTACACCTTC. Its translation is CASSIVDRGQGSTNYGYTF. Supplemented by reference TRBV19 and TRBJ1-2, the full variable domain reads DGGITQSPKYLFRKEGQNVTLSCEQNLNHDAMYWYRQDPGQGLRLIYYSQIVNDFQKGDIAEGYSVSREKKESFPLTVTSAQKNPTAFYLCASSIVDRGQGSTNYGYTFGSGTRLTVV.